The 28 T cell receptor beta chains reported below all come from one sample, sequenced in a study of PD-L1 blockade in urothelial cancer. Profiled with immunoSEQ multiplex PCR; TCRdb holds only in-frame clones, not every one. The data contain some 56,000 clones, approximately 83% of them singletons. Time point: pretreatment peripheral blood. The material was PBMCs, obtained around atezolizumab (anti-PD-L1) treatment. All receptors come from a man aged 65 to 85 with urothelial cancer.

A single count supports this clone. This chain links TRBV11-2 with TRBJ1-1; D is uncertain. This CDR3 is built from 11 residues. V shed 6 bases and J shed 10 bases, with 12 bases lying between them. The V gene's germline CDR1 is SGHAT and CDR2 FQNNGV. The CDR3 here is CASSRISGAFF. The CDR3, as DNA: TGTGCCAGCAGTCGAATCTCGGGAGCTTTCTTT.

Only a few counts were recorded for this clone. The V and J genes are TRBV7-2 and TRBJ1-2; the D gene is possibly TRBD1 (6 bases). Germline V gene sequence: CDR1 SGHTA, CDR2 FQGNSA. The CDR3 extends over 14 amino acids. Trimming removed 1 base from V and 2 bases from J, with 8 bases in between. CDR3 loop: CASSLDGQNYGYTF. In DNA, the CDR3 is TGTGCCAGCAGCTTAGATGGACAGAACTATGGCTACACCTTC.

This clone was seen only a few times. The chain recombines TRBV5-4 with TRBJ2-7, with TRBD1 as a possible D gene (5 bases). This CDR3 has 17 amino acids. Looked up from germline, CDR1 is SGHNT and CDR2 is YYREEE (reference sequence). V shed 0 bases and J shed 0 bases, with 16 bases lying between them. Here the CDR3 reads CASSLADFRGLSYEQYF. CDR3 in DNA: TGTGCCAGCAGCTTGGCCGATTTTAGGGGTCTCTCCTACGAGCAGTACTTC.

This rearrangement joins TRBV25-1 to TRBJ2-7; 10 bases line up with TRBD2. V lost 6 bases and J lost 3; bases outside the gene matches: 11. This CDR3 is built from 16 residues. Germline V gene sequence: CDR1 MGHDK, CDR2 SYGVNS. In DNA, the CDR3 is TGTGCCAGCAGAGGTAGCGGGAGGCCCATATACTACGAGCAGTACTTC. This encodes CASRGSGRPIYYEQYF.

This clone showed up just a few times. This rearrangement joins TRBV19 to TRBJ2-7, with 10 bases matching TRBD2. Germline assignment: CDR1 LNHDA and CDR2 SQIVND (reference sequence). The V and J ends lost 6 bases and 5 bases, in that order; junction bases with no gene match: 7. CDR3 length: 14 amino acids. CDR3: CASRLAGSRDEQYF. The CDR3 DNA is TGTGCCAGTAGACTAGCGGGGTCGCGGGACGAGCAGTACTTC.

The chain links TRBV2 to TRBJ2-5, with D perhaps matching TRBD2 (6 bases). V dropped 6 bases and J dropped 4 bases, with 15 bases sitting between them. The V gene's germline CDR1 is SNHLY and CDR2 FYNNEI. This CDR3 spans 14 amino acids. CDR3 protein: CASRIGGFGETQYF. In DNA form, the CDR3 reads TGTGCCAGCAGAATTGGGGGGTTCGGAGAGACCCAGTACTTC. Together with reference TRBV2 and TRBJ2-5, the CDR3 gives the full variable domain: EPEVTQTPSHQVTQMGQEVILRCVPISNHLYFYWYRQILGQKVEFLVSFYNNEISEKSEIFDDQFSVERPDGSNFTLKIRSTKLEDSAMYFCASRIGGFGETQYFGPGTRLLVL.

This clone appeared a few times. This chain uses TRBV29-1 with TRBJ2-1; no clear D gene. This CDR3 is 13 amino acids long. The germline CDR1 and CDR2 sequences are SQVTM and ANQGSEA. V was pared by 7 bases and J by 8 bases, with 18 bases between. This CDR3 is CSALANLLDEQFF. CDR3 DNA: TGCAGCGCGCTGGCTAATTTGCTAGATGAGCAGTTCTTC.

The chain recombines TRBV5-1 with TRBJ2-2, with 7 bases aligning to TRBD1. V was pared by 0 bases and J by 8 bases, with 7 bases of the junction left unmatched. The CDR3 is made up of 15 amino acids. Germline-derived CDR1 and CDR2 are SGHRS and YFSETQ. The CDR3, as DNA: TGCGCCAGCAGCTTGGGACAGGGATTCGGTGGGGAGCTGTTTTTT. Translation: CASSLGQGFGGELFF.

V is TRBV18 and J is TRBJ2-7, with unresolved D. Germline CDR1 and CDR2: KGHSH and LQKENI. This CDR3 is built from 15 residues. Trimming cost V 4 bases and J 0 bases, with 13 bases left between them. The CDR3 loop reads CASSRGEVDSYEQYF. CDR3 nucleotides: TGTGCCAGCTCACGTGGAGAGGTGGACTCCTACGAGCAGTACTTC.

As to this clone: The sample carries other DNA sequences with the same CDR3. The chain links TRBV7-6 to TRBJ2-7; D might be TRBD2 (6 bases). Germline V gene sequence: CDR1 SGHVS, CDR2 FNYEAQ. The CDR3 is 14 amino acids. V lost 5 bases to trimming and J lost 2 bases, with 13 bases between them. The CDR3 nucleotides read TGTGCCAGCAGCACACTAGCTGAAGCCTACGAGCAGTACTTC. The encoded protein is CASSTLAEAYEQYF.

This rearrangement joins TRBV21-1 to TRBJ2-1; the table's D call of TRBD2 was not tested on the DNA. TRBV21-1 has pseudogene status. The CDR3 has 14 amino acids. CDR3 residues: CASRGPGEYNEQFF. The CDR3 region has the DNA TGTGCCAGCCGCGGGCCGGGAGAGTACAATGAGCAGTTCTTC.

V is TRBV7-6 and J is TRBJ2-7, with TRBD2 identical over 9 bases. In germline, CDR1 is SGHVS, CDR2 FNYEAQ. The CDR3 contains 18 residues. V was clipped by 1 base and J by 1 base; unmatched bases: 11. The chain's CDR3 is CASSLEGSGSSGSYEQYF. CDR3 DNA sequence: TGTGCCAGCAGCTTAGAGGGTAGCGGGAGTAGCGGGTCCTACGAGCAGTACTTC.

This chain joins TRBV27 and TRBJ1-3; D may be TRBD1 (5 bases). The CDR3 length is 14 residues. V was trimmed by 2 bases and J by 8 bases, leaving 13 bases between them. Germline values: CDR1 MNHEY, CDR2 SMNVEV (reference sequence). CDR3 nucleotide sequence: TGTGCCAGCAGTTTAGGGGGGATTCGAGACACCATATATTTT. As protein: CASSLGGIRDTIYF.

The CDR3 DNA follows: TGTGCCAGCAGTTTTCGGGGGTCCCCCTACGAGCAGTACTTC. Translating gives CASSFRGSPYEQYF. The chain couples TRBV27 to TRBJ2-7; a possible D gene is TRBD2 (6 bases). V dropped 3 bases and J dropped 2 bases, with 11 bases sitting between them. Germline V gene lookup returns CDR1 MNHEY and CDR2 SMNVEV (reference sequence). The CDR3 extends over 14 amino acids.

The chain combines TRBV12-5 with TRBJ2-7, with 7 bases lining up with TRBD2. The CDR3 runs 15 residues. Germline V gene data show CDR1 as LGHNT and CDR2 as FRNRAP. Germline trimming cut 7 bases from V and 5 bases from J; bases unmatched to any gene: 14. The CDR3 sequence is CASARSLTSLHEQYF. The CDR3 region has the DNA TGTGCTAGTGCTCGCTCCCTGACTAGCCTCCACGAGCAGTACTTC.

This clone was seen only once. The chain combines TRBV18 with TRBJ1-1; the D gene is possibly TRBD1 (5 bases). This CDR3 comprises 14 residues. Trimming stripped 2 bases from V and 0 bases from J, with 7 bases between. Germline V gives CDR1 KGHSH, CDR2 LQKENI. The DNA of the CDR3 is TGTGCCAGCTCACCAGCGGGGGTGAACACTGAAGCTTTCTTT. It translates to CASSPAGVNTEAFF. The full variable domain, rest sourced from reference TRBV18 and TRBJ1-1, is NAGVMQNPRHLVRRRGQEARLRCSPMKGHSHVYWYRQLPEEGLKFMVYLQKENIIDESGMPKERFSAEFPKEGPSILRIQQVVRGDSAAYFCASSPAGVNTEAFFGQGTRLTVV.

The chain uses TRBV7-6 and TRBJ1-5; D uncertain. The CDR3 is 14 residues long. Between the trimmed V and J ends, which lost 5 bases and 2 bases, there was a span of 10 bases. The germline V gene encodes CDR1 SGHVS and CDR2 FNYEAQ. The CDR3 coding sequence is TGTGCCAGCAGCCAGGACGGGGGCAATCAGCCCCAGCATTTT. Protein sequence: CASSQDGGNQPQHF. The full variable domain, its missing parts supplied by reference TRBV7-6 and TRBJ1-5, is GAGVSQSPRYKVTKRGQDVALRCDPISGHVSLYWYRQALGQGPEFLTYFNYEAQQDKSGLPNDRFSAERPEGSISTLTIQRTEQRDSAMYRCASSQDGGNQPQHFGDGTRLSIL.

The chain is built from TRBV7-8 and TRBJ1-2, with D perhaps TRBD1 (5 bases). This CDR3 comprises 18 residues. Per germline, CDR1 SGHVS and CDR2 FQNEAQ. V was shortened by 1 base and J by 7 bases, with 25 bases between the two germline ends. CDR3 amino acids: CASSLDGRAGPGMSGYTF. CDR3 sequence (DNA): TGTGCCAGCAGCTTAGATGGCAGGGCAGGCCCGGGTATGAGTGGCTACACCTTC.

The rearrangement joins TRBV2 to TRBJ2-2, with 7 bases aligning to TRBD2. CDR3 length: 16 amino acids. J gave up 7 bases and V 7 bases, and 15 bases lay outside the gene matches. The germline V gene has CDR1 SNHLY and CDR2 FYNNEI. CDR3 residues: CASKLSRREFGGELFF. The CDR3, as DNA: TGTGCCAGCAAACTATCTCGGCGGGAGTTTGGCGGGGAGCTGTTTTTT.

This sequence joins TRBV11-2 and TRBJ1-2; D gene unclear. This CDR3 has 12 amino acids. Germline CDR1 is SGHAT and CDR2 is FQNNGV. V lost 1 base to trimming and J lost 8 bases, with 8 bases between them. CDR3 sequence reads: CASSLGEGGYTF. The CDR3 nucleotides are TGTGCCAGCAGCTTAGGGGAGGGAGGCTACACCTTC.

This chain joins TRBV28 and TRBJ2-5; D might be TRBD2 (5 bases). Trimming removed 2 bases at V and 5 bases at J, with 9 bases between. This CDR3 contains 13 residues. Germline loops: CDR1 MDHEN, CDR2 SYDVKM. The DNA for the CDR3 is TGTGCCAGCAGTTTACCGGGGTCCGAGACCCAGTACTTC. Protein product: CASSLPGSETQYF.

The chain is built from TRBV5-4 and TRBJ2-1, with TRBD2 matching over 7 bases. V lost 10 bases and J lost 5; bases outside the gene matches: 9. The CDR3 loop spans 13 amino acids. Germline V gives CDR1 SGHNT, CDR2 YYREEE (reference sequence). The CDR3 nucleotides are TGTGCCCCTGGGGGACTACCCCACAATGAGCAGTTCTTC. Encoded protein: CAPGGLPHNEQFF.

This clone has only a few counts. The V and J genes are TRBV2 and TRBJ1-4; 9 bases fit TRBD1. The CDR3 is 15 amino acids. J was trimmed by 2 bases and V by 6 bases; bases with no gene match: 4. Germline assignment: CDR1 SNHLY and CDR2 FYNNEI. CDR3 loop: CASSLDRGTNEKLFF. CDR3 coding DNA: TGTGCCAGCAGCCTCGACAGGGGGACTAATGAAAAACTGTTTTTT.

This chain connects TRBV11-2 to TRBJ2-5; 11 bases map to TRBD1. Germline CDR1 reads SGHAT; CDR2 reads FQNNGV. This CDR3 contains 16 residues. Trimming at V came to 5 bases and at J to 1 base, leaving 6 bases not matched to a gene. CDR3: CASSPGQGARQETQYF. DNA for the CDR3: TGTGCCAGCAGCCCTGGACAGGGGGCGCGCCAAGAGACCCAGTACTTC.

The rearrangement links TRBV27 to TRBJ2-7, with 7 bases fitting TRBD1. The CDR3 runs to 14 residues. Germline CDR1 and CDR2: MNHEY and SMNVEV (reference sequence). The trim removed 6 bases at V and 2 bases at J, leaving 7 bases unmatched. Here the CDR3 DNA reads TGTGCCAGCAGCCAACAGGGGTTCGCCTACGAGCAGTACTTC. Residues: CASSQQGFAYEQYF.

The rearrangement uses TRBV10-3 and TRBJ2-4; TRBD2 matches 7 bases. J lost 8 bases, V lost 10 bases, and 8 bases had no gene match. CDR3 size: 12 residues. Per the germline V gene, CDR1 is ENHRY and CDR2 is SYGVKD. CDR3 sequence: CATRPGGDIQYF. For the CDR3, the DNA is TGTGCCACCCGCCCGGGAGGTGACATTCAGTACTTC.

The gene calls are TRBV28 and TRBJ1-2, with D possibly being TRBD1 (5 bases). V lost 7 bases to trimming and J lost 2 bases, with 11 bases between them. This CDR3 is built from 13 residues. Germline CDR1 MDHEN, CDR2 SYDVKM. The CDR3 bases are TGTGCCAGCATAGATGGACAAAACTATGGCTACACCTTC. This codes for CASIDGQNYGYTF.

The J gene is TRBJ2-7, the V gene TRBV2; D may be TRBD2 (6 bases). The CDR3 consists of 14 residues. Germline V gene lookup returns CDR1 SNHLY and CDR2 FYNNEI. The V end lost 3 bases, the J end lost 2 bases, and 11 bases lay between the germline ends. The CDR3 here is CASSEGLLTYEQYF. DNA of the CDR3: TGTGCCAGCAGTGAGGGACTTCTGACCTACGAGCAGTACTTC.